These 3 T cell receptor beta chains were sequenced from one sample in a study of identical twins. TCRdb analysed the 5' RACE reads with MiXCR anew, one entry per CDR3 protein. This table holds 500,000 to 700,000 distinct CDR3 sequences, about 7% found once. The sample was also reused in another study, on yellow fever vaccine responses in identical twins.

Specimen: PBMCs. These receptors came from a woman younger than 35 in good health.

This clonotype occurred many times. CDR3: CASSQDSSGTYNEQFF. The DNA of the CDR3 is TGCGCCAGCAGCCAAGATTCTAGCGGAACCTACAATGAGCAGTTCTTC. The chain is built from TRBV4-1 and TRBJ2-1; the match to TRBD2 covers 7 bases. J was trimmed by 2 bases and V by 0 bases; bases with no gene match: 4. The CDR3 has 16 residues. The germline gives CDR1 MGHRA, CDR2 YSYEKL.

This clonotype has a handful of counts. This chain uses TRBV25-1 with TRBJ2-5; the match to TRBD2 covers 9 bases. J gave up 0 bases and V 4 bases, and 9 bases lay outside the gene matches. CDR3 length: 17 residues. Germline V gene data show CDR1 as MGHDK and CDR2 as SYGVNS. For the CDR3, the DNA is TGTGCCAGCAGTGCCAGGAATCTAGCGGGGAACCAAGAGACCCAGTACTTC. Protein: CASSARNLAGNQETQYF. Complete variable domain (other parts from reference TRBV25-1 and TRBJ2-5): EADIYQTPRYLVIGTGKKITLECSQTMGHDKMYWYQQDPGMELHLIHYSYGVNSTEKGDLSSESTVSRIRTEHFPLTLESARPSHTSQYLCASSARNLAGNQETQYFGPGTRLLVL.

The sample holds a few counts of this clonotype. The chain has TRBV20-1 and TRBJ1-6; 10 positions match TRBD1. The CDR3 is 16 residues long. Germline V gene sequence: CDR1 DFQATT, CDR2 SNEGSKA (reference sequence). Trimming at V came to 3 bases and at J to 8 bases, leaving 10 bases not matched to a gene. The CDR3 protein is CSARVDGQGDYSPLHF. The DNA for the CDR3 is TGCAGTGCTAGGGTGGATGGACAGGGGGATTATTCACCCCTCCACTTT.